The present entry profiles one T cell receptor (beta chain) with its context. Produced via immunoSEQ multiplex PCR; TCRdb's table is partial and in-frame only. Of about 40,000 clones listed, about 90% are singletons. These data originate in a study of control samples from healthy donors and cancer patients. The sequencing input was blood. The TCR sequence derives from a woman in her forties or fifties in good health.

CDR3: CASSRQVSNQPQHF. The CDR3 nucleotides read TGCGCCAGCAGCCGGCAGGTCAGCAATCAGCCCCAGCATTTT. The J gene is TRBJ1-5, the V gene TRBV4-1; D gene ambiguous. V was clipped by 4 bases and J by 1 base, with 8 bases between them. This CDR3 has 14 residues. Looked up from germline, CDR1 is MGHRA and CDR2 is YSYEKL.